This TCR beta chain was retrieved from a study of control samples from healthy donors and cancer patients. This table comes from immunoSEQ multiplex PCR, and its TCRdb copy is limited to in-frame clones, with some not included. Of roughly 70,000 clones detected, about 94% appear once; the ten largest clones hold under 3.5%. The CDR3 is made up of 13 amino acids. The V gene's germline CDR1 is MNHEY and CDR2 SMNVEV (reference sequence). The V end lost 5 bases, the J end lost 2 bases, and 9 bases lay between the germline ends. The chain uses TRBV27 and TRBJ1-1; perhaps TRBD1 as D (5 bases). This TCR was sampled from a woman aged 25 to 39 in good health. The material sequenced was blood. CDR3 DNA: TGTGCCAGCAGTACCAGGGCTAACACTGAAGCTTTCTTT. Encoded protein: CASSTRANTEAFF.